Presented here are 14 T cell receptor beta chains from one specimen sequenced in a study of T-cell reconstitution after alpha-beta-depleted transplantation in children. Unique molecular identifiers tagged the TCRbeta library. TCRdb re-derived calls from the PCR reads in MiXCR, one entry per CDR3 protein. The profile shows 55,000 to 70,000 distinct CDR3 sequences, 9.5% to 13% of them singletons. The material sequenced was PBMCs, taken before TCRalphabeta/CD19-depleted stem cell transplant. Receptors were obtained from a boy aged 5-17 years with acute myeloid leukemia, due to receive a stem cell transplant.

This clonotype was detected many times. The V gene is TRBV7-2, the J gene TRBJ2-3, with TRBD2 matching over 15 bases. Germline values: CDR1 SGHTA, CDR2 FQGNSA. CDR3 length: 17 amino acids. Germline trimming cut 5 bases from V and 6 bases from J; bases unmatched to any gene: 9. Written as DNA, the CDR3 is TGTGCCAGCAGCCCCCGGACTAGCGGGAGGGTGGCGGATACGCAGTATTTT. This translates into CASSPRTSGRVADTQYF.

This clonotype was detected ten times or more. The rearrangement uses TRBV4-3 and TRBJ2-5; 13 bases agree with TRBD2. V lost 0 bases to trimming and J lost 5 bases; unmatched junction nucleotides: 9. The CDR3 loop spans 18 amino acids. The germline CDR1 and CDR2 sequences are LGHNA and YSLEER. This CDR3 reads CASSQELAGGPGSETQYF. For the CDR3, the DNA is TGCGCCAGCAGCCAAGAACTAGCGGGAGGGCCTGGAAGTGAGACCCAGTACTTC.

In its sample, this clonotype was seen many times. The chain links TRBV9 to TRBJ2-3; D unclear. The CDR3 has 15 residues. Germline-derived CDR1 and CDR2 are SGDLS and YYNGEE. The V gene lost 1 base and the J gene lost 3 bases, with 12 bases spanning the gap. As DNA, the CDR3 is TGTGCCAGCAGCGTATCTGGCGTTGTAACAGATACGCAGTATTTT. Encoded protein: CASSVSGVVTDTQYF.

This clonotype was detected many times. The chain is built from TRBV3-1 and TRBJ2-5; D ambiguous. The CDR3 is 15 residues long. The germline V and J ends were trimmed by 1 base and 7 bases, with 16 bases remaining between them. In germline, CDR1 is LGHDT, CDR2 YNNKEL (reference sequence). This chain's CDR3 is CASSQVRPRAGTQYF. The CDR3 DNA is TGTGCCAGCAGCCAAGTAAGGCCGCGCGCTGGGACCCAGTACTTC.

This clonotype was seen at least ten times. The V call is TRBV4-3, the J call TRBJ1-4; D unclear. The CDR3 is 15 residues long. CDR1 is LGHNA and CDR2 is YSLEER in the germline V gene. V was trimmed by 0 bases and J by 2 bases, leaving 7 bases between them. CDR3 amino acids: CASSQDLGTNEKLFF. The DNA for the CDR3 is TGCGCCAGCAGCCAAGATCTTGGGACTAATGAAAAACTGTTTTTT.

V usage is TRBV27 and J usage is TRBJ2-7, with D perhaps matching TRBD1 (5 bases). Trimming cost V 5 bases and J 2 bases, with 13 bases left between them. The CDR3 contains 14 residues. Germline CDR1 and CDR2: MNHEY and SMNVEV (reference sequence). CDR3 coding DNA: TGTGCCAGCAGTATCGGTTCCAGGGCCTACGAGCAGTACTTC. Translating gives CASSIGSRAYEQYF.

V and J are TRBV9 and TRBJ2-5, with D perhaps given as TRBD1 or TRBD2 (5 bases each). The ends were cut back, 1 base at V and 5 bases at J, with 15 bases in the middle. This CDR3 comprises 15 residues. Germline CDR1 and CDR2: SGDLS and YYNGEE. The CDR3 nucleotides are TGTGCCAGCAGCGTACAGGGACCCCCTGGGGAGACCCAGTACTTC. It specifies CASSVQGPPGETQYF.

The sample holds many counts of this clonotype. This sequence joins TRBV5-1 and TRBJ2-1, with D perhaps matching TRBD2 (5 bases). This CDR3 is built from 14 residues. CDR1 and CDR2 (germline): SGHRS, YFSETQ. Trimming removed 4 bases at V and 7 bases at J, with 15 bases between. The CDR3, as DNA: TGCGCCAGCAGCCTGGAGGCTGGTAGGAATGAGCAGTTCTTC. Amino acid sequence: CASSLEAGRNEQFF.

The CDR3 is CASSRTAGEAFF. The CDR3 nucleotides read TGTGCCAGCAGCAGGACAGCTGGTGAAGCTTTCTTT. This rearrangement joins TRBV5-5 to TRBJ1-1; possible D gene TRBD1, 6 bases. This CDR3 is built from 12 residues. Trimming shortened V by 4 bases and J by 7 bases, and 11 bases separated the two germline ends. Germline CDR1 and CDR2: SGHKS and YYEKEE (reference sequence).

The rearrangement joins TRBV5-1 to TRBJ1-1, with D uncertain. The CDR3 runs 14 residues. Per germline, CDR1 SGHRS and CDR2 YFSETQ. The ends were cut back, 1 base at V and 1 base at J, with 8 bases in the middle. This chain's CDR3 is CASSLFAGNTEAFF. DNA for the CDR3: TGCGCCAGCAGCTTGTTCGCAGGGAACACTGAAGCTTTCTTT.

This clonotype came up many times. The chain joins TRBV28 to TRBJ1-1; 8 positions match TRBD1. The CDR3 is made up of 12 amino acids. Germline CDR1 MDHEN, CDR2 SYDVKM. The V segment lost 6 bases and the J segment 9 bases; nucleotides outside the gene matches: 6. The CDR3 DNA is TGTGCCAGCAGCCGTGACAGGGGCCAAGCTTTCTTT. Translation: CASSRDRGQAFF.

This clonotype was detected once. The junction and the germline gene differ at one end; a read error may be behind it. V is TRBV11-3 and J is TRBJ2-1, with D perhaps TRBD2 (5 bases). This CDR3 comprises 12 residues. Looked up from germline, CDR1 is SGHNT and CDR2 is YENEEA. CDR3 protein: CASRLGPGEQFF. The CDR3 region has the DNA TGTGCCAGCCGCTTAGGGCCGGGGGAGCAGTTCTTC.

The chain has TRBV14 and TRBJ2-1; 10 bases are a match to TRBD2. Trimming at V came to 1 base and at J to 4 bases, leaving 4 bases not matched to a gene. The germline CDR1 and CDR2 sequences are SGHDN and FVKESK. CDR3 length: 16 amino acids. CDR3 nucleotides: TGTGCCAGCAGCCAAGGAGCACTAGCGGGGTACAATGAGCAGTTCTTC. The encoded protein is CASSQGALAGYNEQFF.

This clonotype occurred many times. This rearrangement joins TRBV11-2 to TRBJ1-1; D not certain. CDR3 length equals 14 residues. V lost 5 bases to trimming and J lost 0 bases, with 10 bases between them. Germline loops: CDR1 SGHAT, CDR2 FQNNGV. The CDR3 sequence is CASSPDFMNTEAFF. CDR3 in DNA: TGTGCCAGCAGCCCTGATTTTATGAACACTGAAGCTTTCTTT.